These 19 T cell receptor beta chains originate from one sample sequenced in a study of blood T cell repertoires in COVID-19. The repertoire was sequenced with immunoSEQ multiplex PCR; TCRdb's copy has only in-frame clones and lacks some. The repertoire has around 95,000 clones, approximately 84% of them found once; the top ten carry roughly 10%. Sequencing used peripheral blood. Every receptor here comes from a woman older than 75 with acute or convalescent COVID-19.

This clone came up a few times. The chain has TRBV24-1 and TRBJ2-3, with 7 positions matching TRBD1. The CDR3 totals 16 residues. Germline trimming cut 2 bases from V and 4 bases from J; bases unmatched to any gene: 8. CDR1 and CDR2 from the germline V gene are KGHDR and SFDVKD. The CDR3 loop reads CATSDSTGYYPDTQYF. CDR3 in DNA: TGTGCCACCAGTGATTCGACAGGGTACTACCCAGATACGCAGTATTTT.

The chain employs TRBV3-1 (or the pseudogene TRBV3-2) and TRBJ1-1, with 9 positions matching TRBD1. The CDR3 contains 15 residues. Germline V gene data show CDR1 as LGHDT and CDR2 as YNNKEL (reference sequence). V was clipped by 4 bases and J by 1 base; unmatched bases: 4. The CDR3 here is CASSPDRGRNTEAFF. The CDR3 DNA is TGTGCCAGCAGCCCGGACAGGGGCAGGAACACTGAAGCTTTCTTT.

The genes are TRBV7-6 and TRBJ1-1; D is perhaps TRBD1 (5 bases). Germline values: CDR1 SGHVS, CDR2 FNYEAQ. The CDR3 consists of 15 residues. V lost 4 bases and J lost 0, with 12 bases in between. CDR3 region: CASSSGGNLNTEAFF. The CDR3 coding sequence is TGTGCCAGCAGCTCCGGGGGGAACTTGAACACTGAAGCTTTCTTT. The entire variable domain, with the rest obtained from reference TRBV7-6 and TRBJ1-1, is as follows: GAGVSQSPRYKVTKRGQDVALRCDPISGHVSLYWYRQALGQGPEFLTYFNYEAQQDKSGLPNDRFSAERPEGSISTLTIQRTEQRDSAMYRCASSSGGNLNTEAFFGQGTRLTVV.

V usage is TRBV4-1 and J usage is TRBJ1-2, with TRBD1 matching over 9 bases. This CDR3 contains 14 residues. Unmatched junction bases numbered 3, after V lost 1 base and J lost 6 bases. The V gene's germline CDR1 is MGHRA and CDR2 YSYEKL. CDR3 region: CASSQVGTGNGYTF. CDR3 coding DNA: TGCGCCAGCAGCCAAGTTGGGACAGGGAATGGCTACACCTTC.

This chain links TRBV4-1 with TRBJ1-6; 8 nucleotides align to TRBD1. Germline V CDR1 and CDR2: MGHRA, YSYEKL. This CDR3 is built from 16 residues. Unmatched junction bases numbered 8, after V lost 3 bases and J lost 7 bases. The CDR3 reads CASSHPPGQVNSPLHF. In DNA, the CDR3 is TGCGCCAGCAGCCATCCTCCGGGACAGGTGAATTCACCCCTCCACTTT.

The chain has TRBV30 and TRBJ2-1, with 13 bases that match TRBD2. Germline-derived CDR1 and CDR2 are GTSNPN and SVGIG (reference sequence). The CDR3 length is 17 residues. With 1 base clipped from V and 0 bases from J, the junction kept 3 bases outside the gene matches. CDR3 in amino acids: CAWSGGLAGHSYNEQFF. In DNA, the CDR3 is TGTGCCTGGAGTGGGGGACTAGCGGGGCACTCCTACAATGAGCAGTTCTTC.

This rearrangement joins TRBV18 to TRBJ2-5; no reliable D call. V lost 3 bases and J 0 bases, leaving 8 bases between the germline ends. CDR3 length equals 14 residues. Germline V gene data show CDR1 as KGHSH and CDR2 as LQKENI. The CDR3 DNA is TGTGCCAGCTCACCCGACGGGTACCAAGAGACCCAGTACTTC. Translating gives CASSPDGYQETQYF.

This chain links TRBV6-2 or TRBV6-3 with TRBJ2-7; a weak D match, TRBD2 (7 bases). The CDR3 is 14 residues long. V was trimmed by 6 bases and J by 2 bases, leaving 14 bases between them. Germline-derived CDR1 and CDR2 are MNHEY and SVGEGT. The CDR3 region has the DNA TGTGCCAGCAGCGTGGGGGGGGCGACCTACGAGCAGTACTTC. It codes for CASSVGGATYEQYF.

This clone appeared once. CDR3 sequence (DNA): TGTGCCAGCAGCCAGGCAGGACAGTCATATAATTCACCCCTCCACTTT. Amino acids: CASSQAGQSYNSPLHF. V usage is TRBV3-1 (or the pseudogene TRBV3-2) and J usage is TRBJ1-6, with D possibly TRBD1 on 6 matching bases. Trimming took 3 bases from V and 4 from J, leaving 13 bases between them. CDR3 size: 16 residues. Germline V gives CDR1 LGHDT, CDR2 YNNKEL (reference sequence).

There are a few counts of this clone. J is TRBJ2-2 and V is TRBV28; 8 bases map to TRBD2. V dropped 8 bases and J dropped 4; count of bases not matched to a gene: 12. This CDR3 has 16 amino acids. Germline lookup yields CDR1 MDHEN and CDR2 SYDVKM. CDR3 region: CASVPGGVKLTGELFF. CDR3 nucleotides: TGTGCCAGCGTTCCGGGGGGGGTGAAACTCACCGGGGAGCTGTTTTTT. The full variable domain, its missing parts supplied by reference TRBV28 and TRBJ2-2, is DVKVTQSSRYLVKRTGEKVFLECVQDMDHENMFWYRQDPGLGLRLIYFSYDVKMKEKGDIPEGYSVSREKKERFSLILESASTNQTSMYLCASVPGGVKLTGELFFGEGSRLTVL.

The CDR3 nucleotides are TGTGCCAGCTCAGCAGGGGCTGAAAAACTGTTTTTT. Its translation is CASSAGAEKLFF. The chain joins TRBV18 to TRBJ1-4, with TRBD1 as a possible D gene (6 bases). CDR3 size: 12 residues. V was shortened by 5 bases and J by 7 bases, with 8 bases between the two germline ends. Germline CDR1 KGHSH, CDR2 LQKENI.

The J gene is TRBJ1-3, the V gene TRBV5-4, with D possibly being TRBD1 (6 bases). The CDR3 has 14 residues. V was cut by 6 bases and J by 0 bases, with 10 bases left in between. Germline assignment: CDR1 SGHNT and CDR2 YYREEE (reference sequence). The CDR3 nucleotides are TGTGCCAGCAACGACAGGAGCTCTGGAAACACCATATATTTT. This gives the protein CASNDRSSGNTIYF.

With respect to this clone: The germline gene is not matched at one end of the junction; a read error may be the cause. The chain combines TRBV7-3 with TRBJ1-1, with TRBD1 as a possible D gene (5 bases). CDR3 length: 14 residues. From germline, CDR1 is SGHTA and CDR2 FQGTGA. This CDR3 is CASSLGGGNAEAFF. The CDR3 DNA reads as TGTGCCAGCAGCTTAGGTGGGGGGAACGCTGAAGCTTTCTTT.

In this sample, this clone turned up once. The chain carries TRBV20-1 and TRBJ2-3, with 10 nucleotides matching TRBD2. Germline loops: CDR1 DFQATT, CDR2 SNEGSKA (reference sequence). V was pared by 3 bases and J by 1 base, with 4 bases of the junction left unmatched. This CDR3 has 15 residues. CDR3 DNA sequence: TGCAGTGCTAGTGGGCTAGCGGGGGGCACAGATACGCAGTATTTT. It translates to CSASGLAGGTDTQYF.

This clone was picked up a small number of times. The CDR3 loop reads CASRRSEWGTDTQYF. In DNA form, the CDR3 reads TGTGCCAGTAGACGTAGCGAGTGGGGCACAGATACGCAGTATTTT. The chain carries TRBV19 and TRBJ2-3, with D possibly matching TRBD2 (5 bases). V gave up 6 bases and J gave up 1 base, with 14 bases separating them. In germline, CDR1 is LNHDA, CDR2 SQIVND (reference sequence). The CDR3 contains 15 residues.

This clone was counted once. The chain carries TRBV19 and TRBJ1-2; 10 positions agree with TRBD1. The CDR3 runs 14 residues. Per germline, CDR1 LNHDA and CDR2 SQIVND (reference sequence). J gave up 2 bases and V 8 bases, and 5 bases lay outside the gene matches. CDR3 residues: CASLDRGRNYGYTF. The CDR3, as DNA: TGTGCCAGTCTTGACAGGGGGCGAAACTATGGCTACACCTTC.

The chain is built from TRBV7-9 and TRBJ1-2; D is perhaps TRBD1 (5 bases). This CDR3 has 14 amino acids. Germline loops: CDR1 SEHNR, CDR2 FQNEAQ (reference sequence). V was cut by 5 bases and J by 2 bases, with 12 bases left in between. The CDR3 region is CASSRGTPNYGYTF. The CDR3, as DNA: TGTGCCAGCAGCCGCGGGACGCCGAACTATGGCTACACCTTC.

The genes are TRBV6-6 and TRBJ2-3; 13 bases align to TRBD2. The ends lost 5 bases at V and 8 bases at J; junction bases unmatched: 10. This CDR3 spans 16 amino acids. Germline CDR1 is MNHNY and CDR2 is SVGAGI (reference sequence). The CDR3 nucleotides are TGTGCCAGCAGTACTCCGACTAGCGGGGGGTGGGGTACGCAGTATTTT. Its protein is CASSTPTSGGWGTQYF.

The chain combines TRBV29-1 with TRBJ2-5, with TRBD1 matching over 9 bases. Germline V lookup: CDR1 SQVTM, CDR2 ANQGSEA. The CDR3 spans 16 residues. Losses at the gene ends were 7 bases for V and 2 bases for J; bases not matched to a gene: 14. CDR3 region: CSAPTGTGRRQETQYF. In nucleotides, the CDR3 is TGCAGCGCACCTACCGGGACAGGGCGTAGACAAGAGACCCAGTACTTC.